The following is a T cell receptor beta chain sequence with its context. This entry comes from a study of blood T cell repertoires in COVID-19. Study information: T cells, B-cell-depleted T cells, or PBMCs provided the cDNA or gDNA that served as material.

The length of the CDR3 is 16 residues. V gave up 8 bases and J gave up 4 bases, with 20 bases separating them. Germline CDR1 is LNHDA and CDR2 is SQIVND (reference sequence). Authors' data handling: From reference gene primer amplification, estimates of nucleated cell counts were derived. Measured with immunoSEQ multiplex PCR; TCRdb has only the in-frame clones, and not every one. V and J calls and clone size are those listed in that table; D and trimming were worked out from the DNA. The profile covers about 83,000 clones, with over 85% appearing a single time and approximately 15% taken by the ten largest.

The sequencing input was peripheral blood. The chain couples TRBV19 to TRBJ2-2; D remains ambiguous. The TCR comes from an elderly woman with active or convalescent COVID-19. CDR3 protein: CASSPLALEATGELFF. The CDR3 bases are TGTGCCAGTTCACCCCTCGCTCTAGAAGCCACCGGGGAGCTGTTTTTT.